This TCR beta chain was recovered during a study of spatial heterogeneity in lung cancer. Regarding the study as a whole: Ubiquitous, expanded tumor-derived TCRs were more frequently observed in blood at resection than at follow-up.

Time point reported: blood at routine non-recurrence follow-up after resection. Sequencing of whole RNA from tumor, nontumor lung or frozen PBMC involved no sorting. This CDR3 contains 16 residues. Germline assignment: CDR1 KGHDR and CDR2 SFDVKD. Deletions cut 2 bases from V and 0 bases from J, with 9 bases between. This clonotype came up many times. The target antigen is unknown. Unique molecular identifiers, one per molecule, were present on every TCR cDNA molecule. TCRdb re-derived calls from the 5' RACE reads in MiXCR, one entry per CDR3 protein. The sample carries tens of thousands of distinct CDR3 sequences, 8% to 13% recorded once.

Sequenced here: PBMCs, sampled at follow-up. This chain uses TRBV24-1 with TRBJ2-2, with D unclear. This TCR came from a female donor with early-stage non-small cell lung cancer. In nucleotides, the CDR3 is TGTGCCACCAGTGATTCCTACTCAGCGAACACCGGGGAGCTGTTTTTT. Translating gives CATSDSYSANTGELFF.